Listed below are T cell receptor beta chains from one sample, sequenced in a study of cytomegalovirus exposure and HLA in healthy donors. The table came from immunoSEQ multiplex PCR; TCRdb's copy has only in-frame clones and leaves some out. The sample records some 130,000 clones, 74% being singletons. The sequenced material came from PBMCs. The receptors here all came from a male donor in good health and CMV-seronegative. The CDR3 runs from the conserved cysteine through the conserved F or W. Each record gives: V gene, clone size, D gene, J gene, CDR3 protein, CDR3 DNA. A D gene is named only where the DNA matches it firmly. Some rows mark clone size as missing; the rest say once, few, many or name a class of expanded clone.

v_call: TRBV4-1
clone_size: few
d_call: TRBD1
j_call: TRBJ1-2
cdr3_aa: CASSLGQANYGYTF
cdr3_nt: TGCGCCAGCAGCCTGGGACAGGCTAACTATGGCTACACCTTC

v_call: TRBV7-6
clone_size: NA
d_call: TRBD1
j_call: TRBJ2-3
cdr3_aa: CASSLGGWGTVNTQYF
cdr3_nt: TGTGCCAGCAGCTTAGGGGGGTGGGGGACAGTTAATACGCAGTATTTT

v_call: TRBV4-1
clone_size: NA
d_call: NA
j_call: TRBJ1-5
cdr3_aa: CASSQEYGLAQHF
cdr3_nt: TGCGCCAGCAGCCAAGAGTATGGCCTCGCCCAGCATTTT

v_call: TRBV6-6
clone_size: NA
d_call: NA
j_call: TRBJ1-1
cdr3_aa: CASSYARSNTEAFF
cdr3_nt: TGTGCCAGCAGTTACGCCAGATCCAACACTGAAGCTTTCTTT

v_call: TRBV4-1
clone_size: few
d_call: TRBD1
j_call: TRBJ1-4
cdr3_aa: CASSQGGQGVILGEKLFF
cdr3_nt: TGCGCCAGCAGCCAAGGGGGTCAGGGGGTGATACTTGGTGAAAAACTGTTTTTT

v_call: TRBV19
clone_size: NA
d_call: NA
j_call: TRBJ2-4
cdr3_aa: CASSMATGRGIQYF
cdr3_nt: TGTGCCAGTAGTATGGCGACAGGCCGGGGCATTCAGTACTTC

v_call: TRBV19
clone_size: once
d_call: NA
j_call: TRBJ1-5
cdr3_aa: CASSIDVGDQPQHF
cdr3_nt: TGTGCCAGTAGTATTGACGTTGGAGATCAGCCCCAGCATTTT

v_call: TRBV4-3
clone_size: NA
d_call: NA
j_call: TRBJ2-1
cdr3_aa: CASSQTPFPGQNNEQFF
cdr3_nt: TGCGCCAGCAGCCAAACCCCCTTCCCAGGCCAGAACAATGAGCAGTTCTTC

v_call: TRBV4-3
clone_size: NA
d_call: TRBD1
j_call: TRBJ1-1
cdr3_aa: CASSSGQGLVTEAFF
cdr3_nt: TGCGCCAGCAGCTCAGGACAGGGACTGGTTACTGAAGCTTTCTTT

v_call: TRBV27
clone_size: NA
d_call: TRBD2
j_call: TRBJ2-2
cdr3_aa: CASSLSPGGSAGELFF
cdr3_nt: TGTGCCAGCAGTTTATCGCCGGGGGGTTCGGCCGGGGAGCTGTTTTTT

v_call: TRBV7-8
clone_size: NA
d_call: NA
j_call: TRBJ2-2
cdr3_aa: CASSLVSGANTGELFF
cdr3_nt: TGTGCCAGCAGCTTAGTATCAGGGGCGAACACCGGGGAGCTGTTTTTT

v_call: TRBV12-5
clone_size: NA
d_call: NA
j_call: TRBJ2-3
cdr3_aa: CASGLGSADTQYF
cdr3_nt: TGTGCTAGTGGTTTGGGAAGCGCAGATACGCAGTATTTT

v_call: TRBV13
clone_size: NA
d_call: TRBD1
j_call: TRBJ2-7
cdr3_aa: CASSEGQGVYEQYF
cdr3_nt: TGTGCCAGCAGCGAGGGACAGGGGGTGTACGAGCAGTACTTC

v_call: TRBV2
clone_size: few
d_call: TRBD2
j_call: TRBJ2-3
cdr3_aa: CASSHPSSGRSTGTDTQYF
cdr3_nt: TGTGCCAGCAGTCATCCCTCTAGCGGGAGGAGTACGGGCACAGATACGCAGTATTTT

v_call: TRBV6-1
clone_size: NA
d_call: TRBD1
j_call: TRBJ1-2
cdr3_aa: CASREGQIYGYTF
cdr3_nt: TGTGCCAGCAGGGAGGGACAGATCTATGGCTACACCTTC

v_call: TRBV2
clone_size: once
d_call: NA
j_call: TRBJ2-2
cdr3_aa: CASSERGIGELFF
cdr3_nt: TGTGCCAGCAGTGAACGAGGGATCGGGGAGCTGTTTTTT

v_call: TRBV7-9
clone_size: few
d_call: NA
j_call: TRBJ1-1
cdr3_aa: CASSSESNTEAFF
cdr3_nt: TGTGCCAGCAGCTCCGAGTCGAACACTGAAGCTTTCTTT

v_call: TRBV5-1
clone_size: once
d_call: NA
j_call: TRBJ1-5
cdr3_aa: CASSLGTQKTNQPQHF
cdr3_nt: TGCGCCAGCAGCTTGGGGACACAGAAAACCAATCAGCCCCAGCATTTT

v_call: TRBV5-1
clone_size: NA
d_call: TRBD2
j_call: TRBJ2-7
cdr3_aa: CASSGGSTNYEQYF
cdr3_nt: TGCGCCAGCAGCGGCGGGAGCACCAACTACGAGCAGTACTTC

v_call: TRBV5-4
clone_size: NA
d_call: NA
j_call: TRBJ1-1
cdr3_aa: CASSSINLNTEAFF
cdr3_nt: TGTGCCAGCAGCTCCATCAATCTGAACACTGAAGCTTTCTTT

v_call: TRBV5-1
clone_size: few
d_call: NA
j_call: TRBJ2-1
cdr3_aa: CASSLQDYIYNEQFF
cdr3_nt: TGCGCCAGCAGCTTGCAGGACTACATCTACAATGAGCAGTTCTTC

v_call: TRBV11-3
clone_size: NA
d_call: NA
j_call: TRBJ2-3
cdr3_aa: CASTGRGSDTQYF
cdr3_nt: TGTGCCAGTACCGGACGGGGGTCAGATACGCAGTATTTT

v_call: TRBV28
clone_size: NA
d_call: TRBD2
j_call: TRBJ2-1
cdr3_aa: CASSSLAGGLDEQFF
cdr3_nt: TGTGCCAGCAGTTCCCTAGCGGGAGGGCTCGATGAGCAGTTCTTC

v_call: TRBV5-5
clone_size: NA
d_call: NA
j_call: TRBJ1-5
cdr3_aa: CASSPRGKDQPQHF
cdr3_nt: TGTGCCAGCAGCCCTCGCGGGAAAGATCAGCCCCAGCATTTT

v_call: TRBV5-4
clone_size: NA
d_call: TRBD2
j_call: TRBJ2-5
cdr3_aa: CASSGKRGALQETQYF
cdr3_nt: TGTGCCAGCAGCGGTAAGCGGGGGGCTCTCCAAGAGACCCAGTACTTC

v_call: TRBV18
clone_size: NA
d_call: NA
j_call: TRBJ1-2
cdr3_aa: CASSPREGDGYTF
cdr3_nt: TGTGCCAGCTCACCAAGGGAGGGGGATGGCTACACCTTC

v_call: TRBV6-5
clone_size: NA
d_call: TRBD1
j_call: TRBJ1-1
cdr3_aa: CASSTTGGTEAFF
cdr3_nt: TGTGCCAGCAGTACCACAGGGGGCACTGAAGCTTTCTTT

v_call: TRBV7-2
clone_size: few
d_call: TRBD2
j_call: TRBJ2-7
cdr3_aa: CASSPRGGEGRYEQYF
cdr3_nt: TGTGCCAGCAGCCCCCGGGGGGGGGAGGGCCGGTACGAGCAGTACTTC

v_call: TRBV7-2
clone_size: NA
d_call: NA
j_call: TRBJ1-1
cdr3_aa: CASSFPPSPEAFF
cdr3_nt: TGTGCCAGCAGCTTTCCCCCCTCCCCTGAAGCTTTCTTT

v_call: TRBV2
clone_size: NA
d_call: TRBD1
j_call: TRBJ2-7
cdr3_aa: CASSEFLPGGYYEQYF
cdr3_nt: TGTGCCAGCAGTGAATTCCTACCAGGGGGATACTACGAGCAGTACTTC

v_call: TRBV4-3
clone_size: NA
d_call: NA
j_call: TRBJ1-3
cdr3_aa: CASSQDRGLDTIYF
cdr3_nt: TGCGCCAGCAGCCAAGACAGGGGTCTCGACACCATATATTTT